This TCR beta chain was recorded in a study of cytomegalovirus exposure and HLA in healthy donors. Trimming cost V 6 bases and J 2 bases, with 14 bases left between them. The CDR3 runs to 15 residues. Germline lookup yields CDR1 MNHEY and CDR2 SMNVEV (reference sequence). Study outcomes and limitations: Researchers reported that a few CMV-associated chains were confirmed in vitro as CMV antigen-specific. Reports indicated that the classifier achieved high specificity and sensitivity in diagnosing cytomegalovirus status.

Sequencing was performed with immunoSEQ multiplex PCR; in TCRdb, only in-frame clones are kept and a portion is missing. Here the sample spans roughly 330,000 clones, 75% to 90% being singletons. For this clone: The antigen is not known.

This chain links TRBV27 with TRBJ1-5; D may be TRBD1 (5 bases). Sequences were obtained from PBMCs. This receptor was taken from a woman aged 25 to 39 in good health and CMV-seropositive. The CDR3 DNA is TGTGCCAGCAGGCACAGACAGCCTGGCAATCAGCCCCAGCATTTT. This sequence encodes CASRHRQPGNQPQHF.